Listed here are 11 T cell receptor beta chains from one sample, sequenced in a study of beta chain features in type 1 diabetes. Expressed TCRB transcripts were sequenced because the isolated RNA had all been reverse transcribed beforehand. Sequencing was performed with immunoSEQ multiplex PCR; in TCRdb, only in-frame clones are kept and a portion is missing. The sample holds approximately 160,000 clones; roughly 8% are singletons and the top ten take 0.55% to 0.65%. The sample taken for sequencing was central memory CD4+ T cells from blood. The receptors come from a man between 18 and 29 years old in good health.

At least ten counts were recorded for this clone. The rearrangement uses TRBV2 and TRBJ2-1; 10 positions agree with TRBD2. This CDR3 region has 15 residues. V shed 1 base and J 7 bases; nucleotides not matched to a gene: 4. Germline CDR1 SNHLY, CDR2 FYNNEI. CDR3: CASSEGSGGVNEQFF. CDR3 coding DNA: TGTGCCAGCAGTGAAGGGAGCGGGGGGGTAAATGAGCAGTTCTTC.

There are many counts of this clone. In DNA form, the CDR3 reads TGTGCCAGCAGCGTTAGCGGGGGGCGGGAGCAGTACTTC. Protein: CASSVSGGREQYF. J is TRBJ2-7 and V is TRBV7-2, with TRBD2 identical over 10 bases. The CDR3 extends over 13 amino acids. With 5 bases clipped from V and 7 bases from J, the junction kept 5 bases outside the gene matches. The germline CDR1 and CDR2 sequences are SGHTA and FQGNSA.

This clone was counted many times. The chain couples TRBV7-9 to TRBJ1-1; TRBD1 might be the D (6 bases). V lost 3 bases and J 6 bases, leaving 11 bases between the germline ends. Germline values: CDR1 SEHNR, CDR2 FQNEAQ (reference sequence). The CDR3 contains 13 residues. CDR3 sequence reads: CASSLTGPSEAFF. CDR3 sequence (DNA): TGTGCCAGCAGCTTGACAGGTCCGTCTGAAGCTTTCTTT.

The chain uses TRBV19 and TRBJ2-1; 8 bases fit TRBD2. The ends lost 1 base at V and 7 bases at J; junction bases unmatched: 12. This CDR3 has 17 residues. Germline CDR1 is LNHDA and CDR2 is SQIVND (reference sequence). CDR3 DNA sequence: TGTGCCAGTAGTATAGGAGGGACGGGAGGGCCGGGTAATGAGCAGTTCTTC. This sequence encodes CASSIGGTGGPGNEQFF.

This chain connects TRBV7-8 to TRBJ2-5; possibly TRBD2 for D (5 bases). Germline loops: CDR1 SGHVS, CDR2 FQNEAQ. This CDR3 contains 14 residues. V dropped 5 bases and J dropped 12 bases, with 22 bases sitting between them. CDR3 protein: CASSRRGRGNGEYF. CDR3 DNA: TGTGCCAGCAGCAGGAGAGGGCGCGGAAATGGAGAGTACTTC.

At least ten counts were recorded for this clone. V and J are TRBV4-3 and TRBJ2-5; tentatively, D is TRBD1 (5 bases). V was cut by 1 base and J by 1 base, with 10 bases left in between. Germline CDR1 reads LGHNA; CDR2 reads YSLEER. CDR3 length equals 15 residues. The CDR3 spells CASSQGTGVQETQYF. The CDR3 nucleotides are TGCGCCAGCAGCCAAGGTACAGGAGTCCAAGAGACCCAGTACTTC.

This chain uses TRBV27 with TRBJ2-7, with D perhaps TRBD2 (5 bases). CDR3 length: 15 amino acids. The V end was cut by 6 bases, the J end by 4 bases, with 19 bases between. Germline V lookup: CDR1 MNHEY, CDR2 SMNVEV (reference sequence). CDR3 in DNA: TGTGCCAGCAGGGATCGGACTGCGGTCGTGTACGAGCAGTACTTC. Translation gives CASRDRTAVVYEQYF.

This clone was picked up a small number of times. The V call is TRBV6-5, the J call TRBJ2-1; possibly TRBD2 for D (6 bases). Trimming cost V 6 bases and J 0 bases, with 12 bases left between them. In germline, CDR1 is MNHEY, CDR2 SVGAGI. The CDR3 runs to 15 residues. The CDR3 nucleotides read TGTGCCAGCAGGATGGACTACGGCTCCTACAATGAGCAGTTCTTC. Translating gives CASRMDYGSYNEQFF.

This clone occurred a few times. J is TRBJ2-3 and V is TRBV7-2, with TRBD2 matching 14 bases. With 5 bases clipped from V and 0 bases from J, the junction kept 1 base outside the gene matches. The CDR3 consists of 16 residues. Germline V CDR1 and CDR2: SGHTA, FQGNSA. Written as DNA, the CDR3 is TGTGCCAGCAGCAGACTAGCGGGGGGGAGCACAGATACGCAGTATTTT. Protein: CASSRLAGGSTDTQYF.

In its sample, this clone was seen a few times. V is TRBV5-5 and J is TRBJ1-2; the match to TRBD1 covers 8 bases. This CDR3 has 15 residues. The germline V gene encodes CDR1 SGHKS and CDR2 YYEKEE (reference sequence). J was trimmed by 2 bases and V by 1 base; bases with no gene match: 4. The CDR3 region is CASSLTGQENYGYTF. The CDR3 DNA reads as TGTGCCAGCAGCTTGACGGGACAGGAGAACTATGGCTACACCTTC.

The genes are TRBV6-5 and TRBJ2-3; 8 positions agree with TRBD1. The junction had 4 bases not matched to a gene; V was cut back by 0 bases and J by 5 bases. The CDR3 spans 15 residues. CDR1 is MNHEY, CDR2 SVGAGI, per germline. CDR3 region: CASSYSSGGLDTQYF. The CDR3 bases are TGTGCCAGCAGTTACTCGTCAGGGGGCTTAGATACGCAGTATTTT.